This entry describes one T cell receptor (beta chain). Its antigen is not known. This specimen belongs to a study of T cell responses to AZD1222 COVID-19 vaccine. Regarding the study as a whole: Of spike-specific TCRs, nearly half reportedly target regions left unmutated in variants.

Clones were read by immunoSEQ multiplex PCR, and TCRdb kept only the in-frame ones, dropping some. The table lists around 80,000 clones, approximately 83% of them singletons. In germline, CDR1 is KGHSH, CDR2 LQKENI. The CDR3 extends over 21 amino acids. V lost 1 base to trimming and J lost 1 base; unmatched junction nucleotides: 12. The V and J genes are TRBV18 and TRBJ1-6; 11 nucleotides line up with TRBD1. The clonotype originates from an adult who received the AZD1222 COVID-19 vaccine. Sequenced here: peripheral blood, sampled 28 days after the second AZD1222 dose. CDR3 coding DNA: TGTGCCAGCTCACCACTGGGTTACCGGACAGGGGGCGATTCCTATAATTCACCCCTCCACTTT. Translated: CASSPLGYRTGGDSYNSPLHF.